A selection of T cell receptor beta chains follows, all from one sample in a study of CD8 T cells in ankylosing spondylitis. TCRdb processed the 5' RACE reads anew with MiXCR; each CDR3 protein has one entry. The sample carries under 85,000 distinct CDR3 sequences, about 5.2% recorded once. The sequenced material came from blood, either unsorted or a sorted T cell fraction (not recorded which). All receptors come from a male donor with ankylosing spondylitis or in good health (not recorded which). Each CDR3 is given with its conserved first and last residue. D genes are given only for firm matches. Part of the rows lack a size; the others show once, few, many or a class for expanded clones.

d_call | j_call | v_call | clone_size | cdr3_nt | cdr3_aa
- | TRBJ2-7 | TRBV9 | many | TGTGCCAGCAGCGTAGAAGGCTTCTACGAGCAGTACTTC | CASSVEGFYEQYF
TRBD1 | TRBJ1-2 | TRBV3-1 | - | TGTGCCACCTGCCAGCAAGGCAGGAACAGGGGGTTTGTAGACTATGGCTACACCTTC | CATCQQGRNRGFVDYGYTF
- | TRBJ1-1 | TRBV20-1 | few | TGCAGTGCTAGAGCCCCATGGGGCGATCACAACACTGAAGCTTTCTTT | CSARAPWGDHNTEAFF
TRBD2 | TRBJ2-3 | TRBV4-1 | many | TGCGCCAGCAGCCAAGTAAGTGGACTAGGGTCGGAGCAGTATTTT | CASSQVSGLGSEQYF
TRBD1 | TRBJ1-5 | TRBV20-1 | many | TGCAGTGCTAACAGGGGGAGGTATCAGCCCCAGCATTTT | CSANRGRYQPQHF
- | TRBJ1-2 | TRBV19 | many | TGTGCCAGTAGCCCAACCGGGATCTATGGCTACACCTTC | CASSPTGIYGYTF
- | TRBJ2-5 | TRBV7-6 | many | TGTGCCAGCAGCTTAGTAGGTCAGGGAGGGACCCAGTACTTC | CASSLVGQGGTQYF
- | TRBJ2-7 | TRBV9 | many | TGTGCCAGCAGCCCCGACCCGGCCCACGAGCAGTACTTC | CASSPDPAHEQYF
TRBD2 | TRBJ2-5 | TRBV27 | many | TGTGCCAGCAGTTTGATAGCGGGGGGGCTGGAGACCCAGTACTTC | CASSLIAGGLETQYF
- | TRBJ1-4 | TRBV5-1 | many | TGCGCCAGCAGCCCACAGGGAGGGGCAACTAATGAAAAACTGTTTTTT | CASSPQGGATNEKLFF
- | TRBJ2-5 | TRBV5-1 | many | TGCGCCAGCAGCTTGGGGCCGGTATTCCCAGAGACCCAGTACTTC | CASSLGPVFPETQYF
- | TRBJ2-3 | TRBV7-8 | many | TGTGCCAGCAGCTCAGAGGATACGCAGTATTTT | CASSSEDTQYF
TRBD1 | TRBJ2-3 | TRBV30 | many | TGTGCCTGGAGTGTAAGACAGGGTGATACGCAGTATTTT | CAWSVRQGDTQYF
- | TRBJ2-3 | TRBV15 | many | TGTGCCACCAGCAGATGGGGGGCAGAAACAGATACGCAGTATTTT | CATSRWGAETDTQYF
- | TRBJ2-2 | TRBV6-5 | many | TGTGCCAGCAGTTTCCCTAGTGACCCCGGGGAGCTGTTTTTT | CASSFPSDPGELFF
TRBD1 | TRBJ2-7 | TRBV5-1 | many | TGCGCCAGCAGCTTGGGACAGGGGTTGGATGGTGAGCAGTACTTC | CASSLGQGLDGEQYF
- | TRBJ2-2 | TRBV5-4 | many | TGTGCCAGCAGCTTGGACAGGGTGAGGAACGGGGAGCTGTTTTTT | CASSLDRVRNGELFF
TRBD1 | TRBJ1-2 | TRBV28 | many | TGTGCCAGCAGTAGGGGGCGGGGTGGCTACACCTTC | CASSRGRGGYTF